Following are 3 T cell receptor beta chains from one sample sequenced in a study of T cell changes during pregnancy in multiple sclerosis. This table comes from immunoSEQ multiplex PCR, and its TCRdb copy is limited to in-frame clones, with some not included. The table shows tens of thousands of clones, with around nine tenths occurring only once. Sequenced material: CD4+ T cells from peripheral blood mononuclear cells, taken before pregnancy. Every receptor here comes from a female donor with multiple sclerosis, enrolled in a pregnancy study.

This chain connects TRBV2 to TRBJ2-1, with 9 bases that match TRBD2. Losses at the gene ends were 6 bases for V and 10 bases for J; bases not matched to a gene: 10. This CDR3 contains 14 residues. CDR1 and CDR2 (germline): SNHLY, FYNNEI. Here the CDR3 DNA reads TGTGCCAGCAGGGCGGGACTAGCAAGCCACGAGCAGTTCTTC. It yields the protein CASRAGLASHEQFF.

In its sample, this clone was seen once. The chain joins TRBV7-2 to TRBJ2-7; weak D call: TRBD1 (5 bases). CDR1 is SGHTA, CDR2 FQGNSA, per germline. Trimming removed 5 bases at V and 4 bases at J, with 12 bases between. The CDR3 loop spans 13 amino acids. CDR3 nucleotide sequence: TGTGCCAGCAGCGCGCGACAGTTTTACGAGCAGTACTTC. Amino acid sequence: CASSARQFYEQYF.

The V call is TRBV19, the J call TRBJ2-1, with D tentatively TRBD2 (6 bases). This CDR3 is built from 17 residues. V was shortened by 1 base and J by 7 bases, with 20 bases between the two germline ends. Germline V gives CDR1 LNHDA, CDR2 SQIVND (reference sequence). CDR3 in DNA: TGTGCCAGTAGTATAGTTAGGGGACTCCGAGAGGGTAATGAGCAGTTCTTC. It encodes CASSIVRGLREGNEQFF.